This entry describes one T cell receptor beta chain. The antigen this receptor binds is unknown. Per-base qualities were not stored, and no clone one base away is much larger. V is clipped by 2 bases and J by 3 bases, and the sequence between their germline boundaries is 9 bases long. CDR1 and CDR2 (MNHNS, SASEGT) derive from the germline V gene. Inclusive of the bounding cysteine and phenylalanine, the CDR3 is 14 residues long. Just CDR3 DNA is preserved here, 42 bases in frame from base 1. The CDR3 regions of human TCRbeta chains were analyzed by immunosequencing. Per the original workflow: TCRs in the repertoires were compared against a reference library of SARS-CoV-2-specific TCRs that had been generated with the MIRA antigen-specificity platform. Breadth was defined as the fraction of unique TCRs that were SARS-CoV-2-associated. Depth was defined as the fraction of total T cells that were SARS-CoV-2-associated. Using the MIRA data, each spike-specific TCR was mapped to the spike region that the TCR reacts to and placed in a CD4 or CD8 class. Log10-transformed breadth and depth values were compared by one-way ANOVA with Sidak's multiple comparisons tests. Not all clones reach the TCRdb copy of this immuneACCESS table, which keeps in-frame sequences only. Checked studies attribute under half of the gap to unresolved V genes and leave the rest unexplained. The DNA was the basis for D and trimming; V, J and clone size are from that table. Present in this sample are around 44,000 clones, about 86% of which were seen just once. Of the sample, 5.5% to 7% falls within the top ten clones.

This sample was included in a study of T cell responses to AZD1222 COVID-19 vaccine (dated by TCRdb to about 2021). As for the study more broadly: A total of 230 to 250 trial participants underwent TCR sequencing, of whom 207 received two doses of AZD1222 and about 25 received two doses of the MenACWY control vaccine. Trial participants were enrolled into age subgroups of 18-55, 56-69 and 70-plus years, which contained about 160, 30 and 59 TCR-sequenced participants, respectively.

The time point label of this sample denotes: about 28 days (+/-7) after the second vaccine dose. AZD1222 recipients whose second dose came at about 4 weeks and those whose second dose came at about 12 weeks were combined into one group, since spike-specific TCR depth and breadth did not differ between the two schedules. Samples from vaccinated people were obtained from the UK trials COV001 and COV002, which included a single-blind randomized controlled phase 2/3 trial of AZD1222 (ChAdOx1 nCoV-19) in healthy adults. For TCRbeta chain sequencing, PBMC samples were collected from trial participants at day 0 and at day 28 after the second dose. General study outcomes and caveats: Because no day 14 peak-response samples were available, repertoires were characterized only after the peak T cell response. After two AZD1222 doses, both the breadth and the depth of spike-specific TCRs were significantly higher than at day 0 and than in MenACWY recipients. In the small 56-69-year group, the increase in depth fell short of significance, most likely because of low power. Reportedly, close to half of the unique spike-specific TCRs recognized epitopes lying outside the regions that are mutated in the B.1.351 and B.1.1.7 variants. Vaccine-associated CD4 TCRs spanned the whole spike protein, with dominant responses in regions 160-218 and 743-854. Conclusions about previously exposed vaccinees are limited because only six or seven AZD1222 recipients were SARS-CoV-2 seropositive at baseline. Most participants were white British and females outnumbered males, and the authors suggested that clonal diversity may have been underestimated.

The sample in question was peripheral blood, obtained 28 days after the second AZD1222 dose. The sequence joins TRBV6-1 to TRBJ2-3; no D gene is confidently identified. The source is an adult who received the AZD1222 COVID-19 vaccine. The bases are TGTGCCAGCAGTGAACTCGTCGGGACAGATACGCAGTATTTT. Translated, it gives CASSELVGTDTQYF.